The clone carrying this T cell receptor (beta chain) was found many times. The target antigen is unknown. The data derive from a study of CD8 T cells in ankylosing spondylitis. Study-wide findings and caveats: Reported data indicate significant enrichment of disease-linked clones within matched ankylosing spondylitis synovial fluid. Disease-linked clones bore a CD8+ phenotype and were relatively rare in peripheral blood.

Library preparation for TCR beta used quantitative 5'-RACE with molecular barcodes. TCRdb independently ran MiXCR on the 5' RACE reads; one entry per CDR3 protein. This table holds some 200,000 distinct CDR3 sequences, 15% to 20% found once. Germline CDR1 reads DFQATT; CDR2 reads SNEGSKA (reference sequence). Trimming shortened V by 0 bases and J by 7 bases, and 12 bases separated the two germline ends. This CDR3 comprises 14 residues. Source material: blood, either unsorted or a sorted T cell fraction (not recorded which). The sequence derives from a male donor between 10 and 30 years old with ankylosing spondylitis or in good health (not recorded which). The chain recombines TRBV20-1 with TRBJ2-2; no clear D. The DNA of the CDR3 is TGCAGTGCTAGAGATGGTGGTACACACGGGGAGCTGTTTTTT. Protein product: CSARDGGTHGELFF.